One sample yielded the 14 T cell receptor beta chains listed below, sequenced in a study of T cells in Graves' hyperthyroidism and ophthalmopathy. From RNA transcripts, TCR beta CDR3 regions were amplified. TCR CDR3 underwent first-round RT-PCR with the HTBI primer set. TCRdb re-derived calls from the multiplex PCR reads in MiXCR, one entry per CDR3 protein. This table holds under 300,000 distinct CDR3 sequences, 22% found once. The source material was blood. The receptors come from a man aged 30-40 years with Graves' ophthalmopathy.

This clonotype was recorded at least ten times. This chain links TRBV18 with TRBJ1-1, with a weak D call TRBD1 (6 bases). The CDR3 sequence is 14 residues long. Per the germline V gene, CDR1 is KGHSH and CDR2 is LQKENI. Trimming shortened V by 1 base and J by 6 bases, and 12 bases separated the two germline ends. Here the CDR3 reads CASSPLSSGAEAFF. DNA of the CDR3: TGTGCCAGCTCACCACTTTCGTCAGGGGCTGAAGCTTTCTTT.

The chain is built from TRBV30 and TRBJ2-7, with TRBD1 matching over 8 bases. Unmatched junction bases numbered 4, after V lost 3 bases and J lost 3 bases. This CDR3 is 13 amino acids long. Germline assignment: CDR1 GTSNPN and CDR2 SVGIG (reference sequence). DNA of the CDR3: TGTGCCTGGAGACGGACAGGGATCTACGAGCAGTACTTC. Encoded protein: CAWRRTGIYEQYF.

About this clonotype: A read error is possible here, since a much larger clone lies one base away. The V call is TRBV10-3, the J call TRBJ2-7; 10 positions agree with TRBD1. With V trimmed by 7 bases and J by 3 bases, 15 bases remained unmatched. The germline CDR1 and CDR2 sequences are ENHRY and SYGVKD. The CDR3 loop spans 17 amino acids. The CDR3 bases are TGTGCCATCAATAGTAGTCCCAGGGGACAGGGGAACTACGAGCAGTACTTC. Its translation is CAINSSPRGQGNYEQYF.

This clonotype was seen repeatedly, ten times or more. The chain joins TRBV5-1 to TRBJ2-7, with no clear D. Trimming took 0 bases from V and 0 from J, leaving 10 bases between them. CDR1 and CDR2 (germline): SGHRS, YFSETQ. This CDR3 is 15 amino acids long. The CDR3 DNA is TGCGCCAGCAGCTTGGTTTCTGGAAGCTCCTACGAGCAGTACTTC. Translating it yields CASSLVSGSSYEQYF.

This clonotype was detected a few times. The CDR3 here is CASSPPATAQETQYF. DNA for the CDR3: TGTGCCAGCTCACCACCGGCGACCGCTCAAGAGACCCAGTACTTC. This chain links TRBV18 with TRBJ2-5; no clear D gene. Per germline, CDR1 KGHSH and CDR2 LQKENI. The CDR3 sequence is 15 residues long. Trimming removed 0 bases from V and 2 bases from J, with 10 bases in between.

This clonotype was recorded many times. V usage is TRBV20-1 and J usage is TRBJ1-1; no reliable D call. The CDR3 consists of 14 residues. Germline CDR1 reads DFQATT; CDR2 reads SNEGSKA (reference sequence). V lost 0 bases to trimming and J lost 0 bases, with 8 bases between them. CDR3 region: CSARDLELNTEAFF. CDR3 sequence (DNA): TGCAGTGCTAGAGATCTCGAGTTGAACACTGAAGCTTTCTTT.

Many counts were recorded for this clonotype. CDR3 loop: CATSSGEADTQYF. The CDR3, as DNA: TGTGCCACCAGCAGTGGAGAAGCAGATACGCAGTATTTT. This rearrangement joins TRBV15 to TRBJ2-3, with D unresolved. Deletions cut 3 bases from V and 4 bases from J, with 8 bases between. There are 13 residues in the CDR3. Germline CDR1 is LNHNV and CDR2 is YYDKDF (reference sequence). Filled out from reference TRBV15 and TRBJ2-3, the complete variable domain reads DAMVIQNPRYQVTQFGKPVTLSCSQTLNHNVMYWYQQKSSQAPKLLFHYYDKDFNNEADTPDNFQSRRPNTSFCFLDIRSPGLGDTAMYLCATSSGEADTQYFGPGTRLTVL.

The table lists this clonotype with a few counts. The rearrangement uses TRBV11-2 and TRBJ2-7; 9 bases fit TRBD1. Trimming at V came to 4 bases and at J to 1 base, leaving 11 bases not matched to a gene. This CDR3 is 17 amino acids long. CDR1 is SGHAT and CDR2 is FQNNGV in the germline V gene. The CDR3 loop is CASSSTGTGLKSYEQYF. The CDR3 nucleotides read TGTGCCAGCAGCTCCACCGGGACAGGGCTAAAGTCCTACGAGCAGTACTTC.

This clonotype was detected many times. The rearrangement uses TRBV18 and TRBJ1-1, with 7 positions matching TRBD1. J gave up 5 bases and V 5 bases, and 8 bases lay outside the gene matches. From germline, CDR1 is KGHSH and CDR2 LQKENI. The CDR3 is 14 amino acids. CDR3 in amino acids: CASSSKTGSTEAFF. The CDR3, as DNA: TGTGCCAGCTCATCGAAGACAGGGAGTACTGAAGCTTTCTTT.

The sample holds many counts of this clonotype. CDR3 coding DNA: TGCGCCAGCAGCCGGCTCGGACTAGCGGGAGGGTTTGATCCCGAGCAGTACTTC. Its translation is CASSRLGLAGGFDPEQYF. V usage is TRBV5-1 and J usage is TRBJ2-7; 15 bases fit TRBD2. Germline assignment: CDR1 SGHRS and CDR2 YFSETQ. The trim removed 4 bases at V and 6 bases at J, leaving 14 bases unmatched. This CDR3 is built from 18 residues.

The table lists this clonotype with many counts. The chain uses TRBV3-1 and TRBJ2-4; D ambiguous. This CDR3 contains 13 residues. Looked up from germline, CDR1 is LGHDT and CDR2 is YNNKEL (reference sequence). The ends were cut back, 1 base at V and 6 bases at J, with 7 bases in the middle. The CDR3 DNA is TGTGCCAGCAGCCAAGGCGGATTAAACATTCAGTACTTC. This gives the protein CASSQGGLNIQYF.

CDR3 protein: CVRQGPSSGNTIYF. The CDR3 DNA follows: TGTGTCCGGCAGGGACCGAGCTCTGGAAACACCATATATTTT. The chain joins TRBV30 to TRBJ1-3; weak D call: TRBD1 (5 bases). The germline CDR1 and CDR2 sequences are GTSNPN and SVGIG (reference sequence). The CDR3 spans 14 residues.

This clonotype was detected ten times or more. The rearrangement joins TRBV5-1 to TRBJ2-1; 9 bases line up with TRBD2. Trimming removed 7 bases from V and 7 bases from J; junction bases left unmatched: 9. CDR3 length: 14 residues. Germline CDR1 reads SGHRS; CDR2 reads YFSETQ. The CDR3 protein is CASRPGTSSNEQFF. DNA of the CDR3: TGCGCCAGCCGCCCCGGGACTAGCTCGAATGAGCAGTTCTTC.

This clonotype was counted at least ten times. The rearrangement uses TRBV11-3 and TRBJ2-2; D might be TRBD2 (7 bases). Germline values: CDR1 SGHNT, CDR2 YENEEA. The CDR3 spans 17 residues. V was clipped by 5 bases and J by 0 bases, with 16 bases between them. The DNA for the CDR3 is TGTGCCAGCAGCCAAAAGCGGGACACCGCGAACACCGGGGAGCTGTTTTTT. As protein: CASSQKRDTANTGELFF. The full variable domain, rest sourced from reference TRBV11-3 and TRBJ2-2, is EAGVVQSPRYKIIEKKQPVAFWCNPISGHNTLYWYLQNLGQGPELLIRYENEEAVDDSQLPKDRFSAERLKGVDSTLKIQPAELGDSAVYLCASSQKRDTANTGELFFGEGSRLTVL.